The rows below give T cell receptor beta chains drawn from one sample of a study of STAT3 mutations in large granular lymphocyte leukemia. Here immunoSEQ multiplex PCR was the method, and the copy in TCRdb shows in-frame clones only, minus some. This sample yields under 15,000 clones, of which 76% are seen a single time; roughly 50% belongs to the top ten. The sample consisted of peripheral blood mononuclear cells. The receptors shown here come from a man between 60 and 70 years old with T-cell large granular lymphocyte leukemia. Some clones in this sample may be carry-over from other donors' samples. CDR3s include the opening cysteine and the closing phenylalanine or tryptophan. The order of the fields is CDR3 DNA, CDR3 protein, J gene, clone size, D gene, V gene. The D gene is left open where the match is weak. The size field is filled for only some rows; it gives once, few, many or a size class.

TGTGCCAGCAGTGAAGAAGGGGTCTGGACCTATGGCTACACCTTC,CASSEEGVWTYGYTF,TRBJ1-2,-,-,TRBV2
TGTGCCAGCAGTGAGGAACTAGGGATCCATCAGCCCCAGCATTTT,CASSEELGIHQPQHF,TRBJ1-5,few,-,TRBV2
TGTGCCAGCATGGACTGGAGATTAATTTACGAGCAGTACTTC,CASMDWRLIYEQYF,TRBJ2-7,once,-,TRBV6-1
TGCGCCAGCAGCTTGCCCCAGTACAATGAGCAGTTCTTC,CASSLPQYNEQFF,TRBJ2-1,-,-,TRBV5-1
TGTGCCAGCAGTGGAAGGACGGGGAACACTGAAGCTTTCTTT,CASSGRTGNTEAFF,TRBJ1-1,-,-,TRBV6-5
TGTGCCAGCAGCTTAGGGGGGCCAGGGGAAGAGACCCAGTACTTC,CASSLGGPGEETQYF,TRBJ2-5,-,-,TRBV7-9
TGTGCCAGTAGCCCTCATGGCGGGGGTTCCTACGAGCAGTACTTC,CASSPHGGGSYEQYF,TRBJ2-7,-,TRBD2,TRBV19
TGTGCCAGCAGCTTGGATTCGAGGGGGAATGAAAAACTGTTTTTT,CASSLDSRGNEKLFF,TRBJ1-4,-,-,TRBV5-4
TGTGCCAGCAGCGTAGGGTCAGGGGCCGGGAACACTGAAGCTTTCTTT,CASSVGSGAGNTEAFF,TRBJ1-1,-,-,TRBV9
TGCGCCAGCAGCTTCCCCCGGGACTCTTACAATGAGCAGTTCTTC,CASSFPRDSYNEQFF,TRBJ2-1,-,-,TRBV5-1
TGTGCCAGCAGTTTTGGGGCGGGAGAGTCCTACGAGCAGTACTTC,CASSFGAGESYEQYF,TRBJ2-7,-,TRBD2,TRBV27
TGTGCCAGCAGCTTGCAGAGAGGGTTTTCGGCCGGGGAGCTGTTTTTT,CASSLQRGFSAGELFF,TRBJ2-2,-,-,TRBV5-4
TGTGCCAGCAGCTTGCACGGGGAGACCTACGAGCAGTACTTC,CASSLHGETYEQYF,TRBJ2-7,-,-,TRBV5-4
TGTGCCAGCAGCTTGCCCCAGAGCTCTGGAAACACCATATATTTT,CASSLPQSSGNTIYF,TRBJ1-3,-,-,TRBV5-6
TGCGCCAGCAGCCAAGGGTCGGGACTATCCTCTAACAATGAGCAGTTCTTC,CASSQGSGLSSNNEQFF,TRBJ2-1,medium-sized,TRBD2,TRBV4-3
TGTGCCAGCAGCTTCAGGCAGGGTCCCACTGAAGCTTTCTTT,CASSFRQGPTEAFF,TRBJ1-1,-,-,TRBV7-2
TGTGCCAGCAGAGCTAGCGGGAGGAATGAGCAGTTCTTC,CASRASGRNEQFF,TRBJ2-1,-,TRBD2,TRBV27
TGTGCCAGCAGCTCGCGGGGACAGGGACGCTATGGCTACACCTTC,CASSSRGQGRYGYTF,TRBJ1-2,few,TRBD1,TRBV5-4
TGTGCCAGCAGCCTGGGACAGCTCGAGCAGTACTTC,CASSLGQLEQYF,TRBJ2-7,-,TRBD1,TRBV7-9
TGTGCCAGCAGCCCCCGATCATACGAGCAGTACTTC,CASSPRSYEQYF,TRBJ2-7,-,-,TRBV7-8
TGTGCCAGCAGCCCAGGGGATGACTATGGCTACACCTTC,CASSPGDDYGYTF,TRBJ1-2,-,-,TRBV7-9
TGTGCCAGCAGTTTATTCGGGGAAGGAGTTCAGCCCCAGCATTTT,CASSLFGEGVQPQHF,TRBJ1-5,-,-,TRBV28
TGTGCCAGCAGTTCCACCTTAGGGGGAGGTAATGAAAAACTGTTTTTT,CASSSTLGGGNEKLFF,TRBJ1-4,-,-,TRBV6-5
TGTGCCAGTAGTATAGGGAGACAGGGCACCGGGGAGCTGTTTTTT,CASSIGRQGTGELFF,TRBJ2-2,-,TRBD1,TRBV19
TGTGCCAGCAGCTTTTCGAGGGTGCTCACAGATACGCAGTATTTT,CASSFSRVLTDTQYF,TRBJ2-3,-,-,TRBV5-6
TGTGCCAGCAGTTTCTTTGGACTAGCGGGTTCCCAAGAGACCCAGTACTTC,CASSFFGLAGSQETQYF,TRBJ2-5,-,TRBD2,TRBV27
TGTGCCAGCTCACCGCCGGGAAACTTTTTCATGAACACTGAAGCTTTCTTT,CASSPPGNFFMNTEAFF,TRBJ1-1,-,-,TRBV18
TGTGCTAGTGGTCGAACGGGTGAAGGCTACGAGCAGTACTTC,CASGRTGEGYEQYF,TRBJ2-7,once,-,TRBV12-5
TGTGCCAGCAGCACAGGACAGGGGCACAATGAGCAGTTCTTC,CASSTGQGHNEQFF,TRBJ2-1,-,TRBD1,TRBV5-6
TGCGCCAGCAGCCAAGACCACAGGGTGGGCGAGCAGTACTTC,CASSQDHRVGEQYF,TRBJ2-7,few,-,TRBV4-1
TGTGCCAGCAGCTTGGTGGACAGGGGGAACACTGAAGCTTTCTTT,CASSLVDRGNTEAFF,TRBJ1-1,-,TRBD1,TRBV7-9
TGTGCCAGCTCACTTGGGACAGGGCTGGGCGAGCAGTACTTC,CASSLGTGLGEQYF,TRBJ2-7,-,TRBD1,TRBV18
TGTGCCAGCAGCCAGAGTGGGACAGGGAAAAGGGAGCAGTACTTC,CASSQSGTGKREQYF,TRBJ2-7,-,TRBD1,TRBV28
TGTGCCAGCAGCCTACCGACCCATAGAAGCTCCTACGAGCAGTACTTC,CASSLPTHRSSYEQYF,TRBJ2-7,few,-,TRBV11-1
TGCGCCAGCAGCCAGCTACGAGACGGCCTCTACGAGCAGTACTTC,CASSQLRDGLYEQYF,TRBJ2-7,once,-,TRBV4-3